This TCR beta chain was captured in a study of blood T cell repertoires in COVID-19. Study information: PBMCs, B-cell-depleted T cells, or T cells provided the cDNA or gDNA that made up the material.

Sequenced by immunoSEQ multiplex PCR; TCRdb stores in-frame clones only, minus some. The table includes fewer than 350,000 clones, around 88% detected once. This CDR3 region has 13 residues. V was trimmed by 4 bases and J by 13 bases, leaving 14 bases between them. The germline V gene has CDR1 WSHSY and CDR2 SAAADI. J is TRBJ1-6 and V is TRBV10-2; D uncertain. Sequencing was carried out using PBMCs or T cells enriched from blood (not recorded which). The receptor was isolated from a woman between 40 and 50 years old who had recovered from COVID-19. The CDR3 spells CASSVGKAIPLHF. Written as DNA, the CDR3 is TGCGCCAGCAGTGTGGGCAAGGCGATCCCCCTCCACTTT.